This entry describes one T cell receptor beta chain. The identical CDR3 is also encoded by other nucleotide sequences in the sample. This entry is derived from a study of shared clonotypes between healthy human individuals. About the research overall: Per-donor plates numbered three CD4 naive, three CD4 memory, two CD8 naive and one CD8 memory.

Here immunoSEQ multiplex PCR was the method, and the copy in TCRdb shows in-frame clones only, minus some. The sample contains about 2.4 million clones, approximately 93% of which appear only once. Trimming removed 1 base from V and 7 bases from J, with 8 bases in between. Germline assignment: CDR1 SEHNR and CDR2 FQNEAQ (reference sequence). The CDR3 totals 13 residues. Sequencing was carried out using naive CD4+ T cells from PBMCs. Subset given: CD45RA+ positively selected. The rearrangement joins TRBV7-9 to TRBJ1-5; D not resolved. The receptor was isolated from a man aged 18 to 29 in good health. Some clones in this sample may be carry-over from other donors' samples. This CDR3 is CASSLDGGQPQHF. The CDR3 nucleotides read TGTGCCAGCAGCTTAGACGGAGGGCAGCCCCAGCATTTT. Full variable domain (outside the CDR3, taken from reference TRBV7-9 and TRBJ1-5): DTGVSQNPRHKITKRGQNVTFRCDPISEHNRLYWYRQTLGQGPEFLTYFQNEAQLEKSRLLSDRFSAERPKGSFSTLEIQRTEQGDSAMYLCASSLDGGQPQHFGDGTRLSIL.